The source of this T cell receptor (delta chain) is a study of gamma-delta T cells after stem cell transplantation. TCRdb re-called the RT-PCR reads with CATT. The table has 15,000 to 18,000 delta-chain clones, about 8.6% seen once. The germline V and J ends were trimmed by 3 bases and 10 bases, with 44 bases remaining between them. Germline CDR1 and CDR2: GEAIGNYY and EKD. This CDR3 has 22 residues. V is TRDV2 and J is TRDJ1; D may be TRDD3 (5 bases). The receptor's source is a human donor. It is not recorded whose cells these are; they may come from a transplant donor. Sample: gamma-delta T cells. The CDR3 is CACDPVRGGVSYLDYNTYTLIF. The CDR3 coding sequence is TGTGCCTGTGACCCGGTTCGTGGTGGGGTCTCTTACCTCGACTATAACACCTATACACTCATCTTT.